The rows below give T cell receptor beta chains drawn from one sample of a study of T cell responses to AZD1222 COVID-19 vaccine. Generated by immunoSEQ multiplex PCR, the TCRdb table keeps only in-frame clones and is missing some. Seen here are approximately 150,000 clones, approximately 90% observed once, and the top ten hold under 1.2%. Sample: peripheral blood, taken 28 days after the second AZD1222 dose. Receptor source: an adult who received the AZD1222 COVID-19 vaccine. Both conserved end residues are part of each CDR3. D genes are given only for firm matches. Some rows mark clone size as missing; the rest say once, few, many or name a class of expanded clone.

TRBJ1-2 | - | TRBV7-8 | - | TGTGCCAGCAGCCCCGGCAGGGTCAACTATGGCTACACCTTC | CASSPGRVNYGYTF
TRBJ1-2 | - | TRBV10-2 | - | TGCGCCAGCAGTGAGTTTTCGGCAGAGGCCGGCTATGGCTACACCTTC | CASSEFSAEAGYGYTF
TRBJ2-1 | - | TRBV14 | - | TGTGCCAGCAGCCTTCAACGTTGGGAGCAGTTCTTC | CASSLQRWEQFF
TRBJ1-2 | TRBD1 | TRBV19 | - | TGTGCCAGTAGTATAGAAGGCAGGGGGTATGGCTACACCTTC | CASSIEGRGYGYTF
TRBJ2-7 | TRBD2 | TRBV5-1 | - | TGCGCCAGCAGCTTTGACATAGCGGGGAGAGACTACGAGCAGTACTTC | CASSFDIAGRDYEQYF
TRBJ2-7 | TRBD1 | TRBV7-9 | - | TGTGCCAGCAGCCCCCCCCTCGGGACAGAGAGTTTCTACGAGCAGTACTTC | CASSPPLGTESFYEQYF
TRBJ1-5 | - | TRBV10-3 | - | TGTGCCATCAGTGACGCCCTACGGCTCGGTCAGCCCCAGCATTTT | CAISDALRLGQPQHF
TRBJ1-2 | - | TRBV5-1 | - | TGCGCCAGCAGCATTGACAGAAACTATGGCTACACCTTC | CASSIDRNYGYTF
TRBJ1-4 | - | TRBV12-3/TRBV12-4 | - | TGTGCCAGCAGTTTGATCGGTGAAAAACTGTTTTTT | CASSLIGEKLFF
TRBJ2-2 | TRBD1 | TRBV12-3/TRBV12-4 | - | TGTGCCAGCAGTTTAGAGGGGGCCCGGGAGCTGTTTTTT | CASSLEGARELFF
TRBJ2-3 | - | TRBV7-2 | - | TGTGCCAGCAGCTTAATGGTGCAAGATACGCAGTATTTT | CASSLMVQDTQYF
TRBJ2-1 | - | TRBV7-2 | - | TGTGCCAGCAGCTTAAGCTATAGATACCTCTACAATGAGCAGTTCTTC | CASSLSYRYLYNEQFF
TRBJ2-7 | - | TRBV23-1 | - | TGCGCCAGCAGTCACTACGGTAGTTGGCCCTACGAGCAGTACTTC | CASSHYGSWPYEQYF
TRBJ1-1 | - | TRBV12-3/TRBV12-4 | - | TGTGCCAGCAGCCTCGGGGATGAAGCTTTCTTT | CASSLGDEAFF
TRBJ1-4 | TRBD1 | TRBV19 | once | TGTGCCAGTAGTGCCCAGACAGGGGGTAATGAAAAACTGTTTTTT | CASSAQTGGNEKLFF
TRBJ1-1 | - | TRBV11-3 | - | TGTGCCAGCAGCTTAGATGGCGAGGGGGAAGCTTTCTTT | CASSLDGEGEAFF
TRBJ2-6 | TRBD1 | TRBV2 | - | TGTGCCAGCAGCCGAATGGGGACAGGGGCCTCTGGGGCCAACGTCCTGACTTTC | CASSRMGTGASGANVLTF
TRBJ2-1 | - | TRBV6-5 | once | TGTGCCAGCAGTTACGGGGGGTACAATGAGCAGTTCTTC | CASSYGGYNEQFF
TRBJ2-5 | TRBD1 | TRBV6-2/TRBV6-3 | - | TGTGCCAGCAGTTACTCTGGGGACAGACCACAAGAGACCCAGTACTTC | CASSYSGDRPQETQYF
TRBJ1-1 | - | TRBV5-1 | - | TGCGCCAGCAGCGTGGACGGGCTTAACACTGAAGCTTTCTTT | CASSVDGLNTEAFF
TRBJ1-6 | TRBD1 | TRBV20-1 | - | TGCAGTGCTAGTTCGGGACAGGAGAGTTCACCCCTCCACTTT | CSASSGQESSPLHF
TRBJ1-4 | - | TRBV20-1 | - | TGCAGTGCTAGTCGGGGGGCAAATGAAAAACTGTTTTTT | CSASRGANEKLFF
TRBJ1-3 | - | TRBV9 | - | TGTGCCAGCAGCCCAGGACACCCCTCTGGAAACACCATATATTTT | CASSPGHPSGNTIYF
TRBJ2-5 | TRBD1 | TRBV25-1 | once | TGTGCCAGCAGTTTTCCCGGGACAGGGGGGACCCAGTACTTC | CASSFPGTGGTQYF
TRBJ1-5 | - | TRBV2 | - | TGTGCCACTAAGGAAGGGGGCAATCAGCCCCAGCATTTT | CATKEGGNQPQHF
TRBJ2-7 | TRBD2 | TRBV6-5 | - | TGTGCCAGCAGTTACTCGACTAGCGGAAACTCCTACGAGCAGTACTTC | CASSYSTSGNSYEQYF
TRBJ1-6 | - | TRBV21-1 | - | TGTGCCAGCAGTTGGATCCCCGGCTCCTATAATTCACCCCTCCACTTT | CASSWIPGSYNSPLHF
TRBJ1-5 | - | TRBV13 | once | TGTGCCAGCAGCTTAGGGGGAATCCAGGAAGGTCAGCCCCAGCATTTT | CASSLGGIQEGQPQHF
TRBJ2-1 | TRBD2 | TRBV6-4 | - | TGTGCCAGCAGCGCCGGGACTAGCGACTACAATGAGCAGTTCTTC | CASSAGTSDYNEQFF
TRBJ1-2 | TRBD1 | TRBV2 | - | TGTGCCAGCAGTGAAACTCCACAGGGGAGGTTTAACTATGGCTACACCTTC | CASSETPQGRFNYGYTF
TRBJ2-1 | - | TRBV7-6 | - | TGTGCCAGCAGCTTACCAGGGGCGACAGTAAACCCCTACAATGAGCAGTTCTTC | CASSLPGATVNPYNEQFF
TRBJ2-3 | TRBD2 | TRBV6-2/TRBV6-3 | - | TGTGCCAGCAGTCCCCCTCCGGGGGGTAGAGATACGCAGTATTTT | CASSPPPGGRDTQYF
TRBJ1-2 | - | TRBV29-1 | - | TGCAGCGCCCGGATGAAGGCCGAACACTATGGCTACACCTTC | CSARMKAEHYGYTF
TRBJ1-6 | TRBD1 | TRBV7-8 | - | TGTGCCAGCAGCTTAGGACCCGGACAGGGATATTCACCCCTCCACTTT | CASSLGPGQGYSPLHF
TRBJ2-3 | TRBD2 | TRBV9 | - | TGTGCCAGCAGCGTAGTAAGCGGGGGGACCTCAGATACGCAGTATTTT | CASSVVSGGTSDTQYF
TRBJ2-5 | - | TRBV6-5 | - | TGTGCCAGCACCGACTCCGGGGCGGCCCAAGAGACCCAGTACTTC | CASTDSGAAQETQYF
TRBJ1-1 | - | TRBV5-5 | - | TGTGCCAGCAGCTTTCACACTGAAGCTTTCTTT | CASSFHTEAFF
TRBJ2-5 | - | TRBV12-5 | - | TGTGCTAGTGGTTTGGAACCACAAAAGCCGGCCCAGTACTTC | CASGLEPQKPAQYF
TRBJ1-2 | TRBD1 | TRBV7-3 | - | TGTGCCAGCAGCCCTACAGGGGGCGGACGAGGCTACACCTTC | CASSPTGGGRGYTF